These 20 T cell receptor beta chains share one sample of origin, sequenced in a study of T cell changes during pregnancy in multiple sclerosis. The data were produced by immunoSEQ multiplex PCR, yet TCRdb's version contains in-frame clones alone and is incomplete. The data show more than 30,000 clones, just over 90% seen once. The sequences come from CD4+ T cells from peripheral blood mononuclear cells, collected in the third trimester of pregnancy. The receptor source for this set is a female donor in good health, enrolled as a control in a pregnancy study.

The genes are TRBV7-6 and TRBJ2-3; a weak D match, TRBD2 (6 bases). The germline V gene has CDR1 SGHVS and CDR2 FNYEAQ. The ends were cut back, 0 bases at V and 3 bases at J, with 10 bases in the middle. The CDR3 sequence is 15 residues long. The CDR3 loop reads CASSLASGPTDTQYF. The CDR3 DNA reads as TGTGCCAGCAGCTTAGCGAGCGGGCCTACAGATACGCAGTATTTT.

This clone appeared a single time. The chain joins TRBV2 to TRBJ1-1, with D uncertain. The CDR3 runs 14 residues. Trimming pared 5 bases from V and 6 bases from J, leaving 16 bases between. Germline V gives CDR1 SNHLY, CDR2 FYNNEI. In nucleotides, the CDR3 is TGTGCCAGCAGTATAGACAAATGGTACGCTGAAGCTTTCTTT. This sequence encodes CASSIDKWYAEAFF. The variable domain in full, with the rest retrieved from reference TRBV2 and TRBJ1-1, is EPEVTQTPSHQVTQMGQEVILRCVPISNHLYFYWYRQILGQKVEFLVSFYNNEISEKSEIFDDQFSVERPDGSNFTLKIRSTKLEDSAMYFCASSIDKWYAEAFFGQGTRLTVV.

The rearrangement joins TRBV7-8 to TRBJ1-5, with a weak D call TRBD1 (5 bases). V lost 5 bases, J lost 7 bases, and 18 bases lay in between. Germline CDR1 is SGHVS and CDR2 is FQNEAQ. There are 15 residues in the CDR3. CDR3 coding DNA: TGTGCCAGCAGCACACCTAGACAGTTCCGGCAGCCCCAGCATTTT. Translation: CASSTPRQFRQPQHF.

The V gene is TRBV18, the J gene TRBJ2-7; D possibly corresponds to TRBD2 (6 bases). CDR1 is KGHSH and CDR2 is LQKENI in the germline V gene. V dropped 3 bases and J dropped 6 bases, with 6 bases sitting between them. This CDR3 spans 11 amino acids. The CDR3 sequence: CASSPGGEQYF. The CDR3 DNA reads as TGTGCCAGCTCACCGGGGGGCGAGCAGTACTTC.

This clone was seen more than once but under ten times. V is TRBV19 and J is TRBJ1-2; D not resolved. Trimming cost V 3 bases and J 4 bases, with 12 bases left between them. This CDR3 is 14 amino acids long. CDR1 is LNHDA, CDR2 SQIVND, per germline (reference sequence). CDR3 coding DNA: TGTGCCAGTAGTATCGGAGGCACAGTCTATGGCTACACCTTC. The encoded protein is CASSIGGTVYGYTF.

The J gene is TRBJ1-1, the V gene TRBV2, with D hard to call. Germline loops: CDR1 SNHLY, CDR2 FYNNEI. Trimming took off 1 base at V and 1 base at J, with 4 bases between the two ends. This CDR3 has 13 residues. CDR3: CASSEDWNTEAFF. CDR3 nucleotides: TGTGCCAGCAGTGAAGACTGGAACACTGAAGCTTTCTTT.

The chain uses TRBV7-2 and TRBJ1-2; D possibly corresponds to TRBD1 (5 bases). Germline-derived CDR1 and CDR2 are SGHTA and FQGNSA. The CDR3 is made up of 12 amino acids. V gave up 7 bases and J gave up 7 bases, with 13 bases separating them. DNA for the CDR3: TGTGCCAGCACTCCGGCTCAGGGTGGCTACACCTTC. Encoded protein: CASTPAQGGYTF.

CDR3 region: CASSLQQENTEAFF. The DNA of the CDR3 is TGTGCCAGCAGCTTGCAACAGGAGAACACTGAAGCTTTCTTT. The genes are TRBV5-5 and TRBJ1-1; tentative D call: TRBD1 (5 bases). Trimming cost V 1 base and J 1 base, with 8 bases left between them. The germline V gene encodes CDR1 SGHKS and CDR2 YYEKEE (reference sequence). The CDR3 is 14 amino acids.

The rearrangement uses TRBV6-1 and TRBJ2-5, with 8 bases lining up with TRBD2. The J call may be incorrect, as the DNA end agrees better with TRBJ2-7. The CDR3 sequence is 16 residues long. Germline V gene lookup returns CDR1 MNHNS and CDR2 SASEGT. The DNA for the CDR3 is TGTGCCAGCAGTGTCCCTAGGGCGGGAGGCCATTACGAGCAGTACTTC. It translates to CASSVPRAGGHYEQYF.

The chain has TRBV5-1 and TRBJ2-7; a possible D gene is TRBD2 (6 bases). The germline gives CDR1 SGHRS, CDR2 YFSETQ. Trimming removed 0 bases at V and 4 bases at J, with 8 bases between. This CDR3 has 13 residues. The CDR3 protein is CASSLEGRYEQYF. DNA for the CDR3: TGCGCCAGCAGCTTGGAAGGGAGGTACGAGCAGTACTTC.

The gene calls are TRBV6-1 and TRBJ2-7, with D tentatively TRBD2 (5 bases). CDR3 size: 13 residues. V lost 2 bases, J lost 7 bases, and 12 bases lay in between. Germline loops: CDR1 MNHNS, CDR2 SASEGT. The DNA for the CDR3 is TGTGCCAGCAGTGAAAGCGGCTGGGAAGAGCAGTACTTC. It codes for CASSESGWEEQYF.

The chain joins TRBV19 to TRBJ1-5; 7 bases are a match to TRBD1. The CDR3 runs 15 residues. Per the germline V gene, CDR1 is LNHDA and CDR2 is SQIVND (reference sequence). V trimming: 7 bases; J trimming: 3 bases; junction bases outside the gene matches: 9. The CDR3 sequence: CASTERTGTNQPQHF. The CDR3 DNA is TGTGCCAGTACTGAACGGACAGGAACCAATCAGCCCCAGCATTTT.

The chain recombines TRBV5-6 with TRBJ2-7; D possibly corresponds to TRBD1 (6 bases). Trimming removed 3 bases from V and 3 bases from J, with 16 bases in between. The CDR3 has 15 residues. Germline assignment: CDR1 SGHDT and CDR2 YYEEEE. This CDR3 reads CASSSKQGRGYEQYF. The DNA for the CDR3 is TGTGCCAGCAGCTCCAAACAGGGTCGGGGCTACGAGCAGTACTTC. Together with reference TRBV5-6 and TRBJ2-7, the CDR3 gives the full variable domain: DAGVTQSPTHLIKTRGQQVTLRCSPKSGHDTVSWYQQALGQGPQFIFQYYEEEERQRGNFPDRFSGHQFPNYSSELNVNALLLGDSALYLCASSSKQGRGYEQYFGPGTRLTVT.

This chain links TRBV9 with TRBJ2-3; 13 positions agree with TRBD2. The CDR3 loop spans 18 amino acids. Unmatched junction bases numbered 7, after V lost 3 bases and J lost 0 bases. Germline-derived CDR1 and CDR2 are SGDLS and YYNGEE. DNA of the CDR3: TGTGCCAGCAGCGCCGGGACTAGCGGGGCGTCTAGCACAGATACGCAGTATTTT. It yields the protein CASSAGTSGASSTDTQYF.

The rearrangement uses TRBV18 and TRBJ2-2; D may be TRBD2 (5 bases). Germline CDR1 reads KGHSH; CDR2 reads LQKENI. With 3 bases removed from V and 0 bases from J, the gap between germline ends came to 14 bases. This CDR3 is 17 amino acids long. This CDR3 is CASSPIPPGSNTGELFF. CDR3 in DNA: TGTGCCAGCTCACCTATACCGCCGGGATCGAACACCGGGGAGCTGTTTTTT.

The chain combines TRBV30 with TRBJ1-1; TRBD1 is a possible D gene (6 bases). CDR3 length equals 18 residues. Germline V gene data show CDR1 as GTSNPN and CDR2 as SVGIG (reference sequence). V lost 0 bases and J 7 bases, leaving 27 bases between the germline ends. The CDR3 loop is CAWSVLGYRATATLEAFF. CDR3 bases: TGTGCCTGGAGTGTATTGGGGTACAGGGCTACCGCAACTCTTGAAGCTTTCTTT.

The chain couples TRBV30 to TRBJ2-1, with 10 nucleotides matching TRBD2. Per germline, CDR1 GTSNPN and CDR2 SVGIG (reference sequence). V lost 6 bases and J lost 5; bases outside the gene matches: 4. The CDR3 has 13 residues. The CDR3 here is CACERGGNNEQFF. The CDR3, as DNA: TGTGCCTGTGAGCGGGGGGGAAACAATGAGCAGTTCTTC.

This clone was counted once. J is TRBJ2-1 and V is TRBV2; 7 bases fit TRBD2. V shed 2 bases and J 0 bases; nucleotides not matched to a gene: 1. Germline loops: CDR1 SNHLY, CDR2 FYNNEI. The CDR3 totals 15 residues. The CDR3 DNA reads as TGTGCCAGCAGTGAATCTAGCGGCTCCTACAATGAGCAGTTCTTC. Translating it yields CASSESSGSYNEQFF.

The rearrangement joins TRBV28 to TRBJ2-1; 7 nucleotides match TRBD1. With 5 bases clipped from V and 8 bases from J, the junction kept 6 bases outside the gene matches. This CDR3 comprises 13 residues. Germline V gene lookup returns CDR1 MDHEN and CDR2 SYDVKM. The chain's CDR3 is CASSLTGSDEQFF. CDR3 sequence (DNA): TGTGCCAGCAGTCTGACAGGGTCCGATGAGCAGTTCTTC.

V is TRBV19 and J is TRBJ2-6; D uncertain. CDR3 size: 15 residues. Germline loops: CDR1 LNHDA, CDR2 SQIVND (reference sequence). The V gene lost 4 bases and the J gene lost 0 bases, with 7 bases spanning the gap. The CDR3 spells CASSTPFSGANVLTF. CDR3 in DNA: TGTGCCAGTAGTACTCCTTTCTCTGGGGCCAACGTCCTGACTTTC.